This entry describes one T cell receptor (beta chain). The germline V and J ends were trimmed by 3 bases and 1 base, with 15 bases remaining between them. This CDR3 region has 16 residues. Via MiXCR, TCRdb re-called the 5' RACE reads, giving one row per CDR3 protein. The table shows roughly 280,000 distinct CDR3 sequences, with 20% occurring only once. The sample belongs to a study of CD8 T cells in ankylosing spondylitis. Material: blood, either unsorted or a sorted T cell fraction (not recorded which). The chain has TRBV12-3 or TRBV12-4 and TRBJ2-5; perhaps TRBD2 as D (7 bases). The sequence came from a male donor with ankylosing spondylitis or in good health (not recorded which). The CDR3 here is CASSFGTGGIQETQYF. The CDR3 DNA follows: TGTGCCAGCAGTTTCGGAACGGGGGGCATCCAAGAGACCCAGTACTTC.